The next 29 T cell receptor beta chains were all read from a single sample in a study of CD8 T cells in Susac syndrome. Reverse transcription of about 0.5 to 1 ug RNA used random hexamers. TCRdb analysed the immunoSEQ multiplex PCR reads with MiXCR anew, one entry per CDR3 protein. The sample comprises roughly 200,000 distinct CDR3 sequences, approximately 94% of which are singletons, and 0.1% rests with the top ten. The source material was CD4+ T cells from PBMCs. These receptors came from a human donor in good health.

The rearrangement links TRBV30 to TRBJ2-5; D ambiguous. Germline V gives CDR1 GTSNPN, CDR2 SVGIG (reference sequence). The CDR3 spans 13 residues. The V and J ends lost 0 bases and 2 bases respectively, with 7 bases between them. CDR3 in amino acids: CAWSVQLQETQYF. In nucleotides, the CDR3 is TGTGCCTGGAGTGTCCAGCTTCAAGAGACCCAGTACTTC.

The CDR3 sequence: CASIETSGRAGEQFF. The CDR3 DNA sequence: TGTGCCAGCATCGAGACTAGCGGGAGGGCGGGTGAGCAGTTCTTC. The J gene is TRBJ2-1, the V gene TRBV28; 14 nucleotides align to TRBD2. CDR1 MDHEN and CDR2 SYDVKM come from the germline V gene. V trimming: 7 bases; J trimming: 9 bases; junction bases outside the gene matches: 8. The CDR3 loop spans 15 amino acids. The full variable domain, in which reference TRBV28 and TRBJ2-1 provide the parts outside the CDR3, is DVKVTQSSRYLVKRTGEKVFLECVQDMDHENMFWYRQDPGLGLRLIYFSYDVKMKEKGDIPEGYSVSREKKERFSLILESASTNQTSMYLCASIETSGRAGEQFFGPGTRLTVL.

The chain is built from TRBV9 and TRBJ1-2; no clear D gene. The CDR3 is 14 residues long. CDR1 and CDR2 from the germline V gene are SGDLS and YYNGEE. Trimming took 4 bases from V and 0 from J, leaving 10 bases between them. The CDR3 loop is CASSSRTANYGYTF. CDR3 nucleotides: TGTGCCAGCAGCTCAAGGACGGCTAACTATGGCTACACCTTC. Full variable domain (rest looked up from reference TRBV9 and TRBJ1-2): DSGVTQTPKHLITATGQRVTLRCSPRSGDLSVYWYQQSLDQGLQFLIQYYNGEERAKGNILERFSAQQFPDLHSELNLSSLELGDSALYFCASSSRTANYGYTFGSGTRLTVV.

V usage is TRBV15 and J usage is TRBJ2-1; D remains unclear. This CDR3 has 13 amino acids. V was trimmed by 0 bases and J by 7 bases, leaving 7 bases between them. CDR1 LNHNV and CDR2 YYDKDF come from the germline V gene (reference sequence). The DNA for the CDR3 is TGTGCCACCAGCAGAGATGGGCATAATGAGCAGTTCTTC. This gives the protein CATSRDGHNEQFF.

The chain employs TRBV30 and TRBJ1-2; no firm D call. CDR1 and CDR2 (germline): GTSNPN, SVGIG (reference sequence). V was clipped by 4 bases and J by 0 bases, with 6 bases between them. The CDR3 totals 12 residues. CDR3 region: CAWTATNYGYTF. DNA for the CDR3: TGTGCCTGGACAGCTACTAACTATGGCTACACCTTC.

The V call is TRBV12-3 or TRBV12-4, the J call TRBJ2-5, with 7 bases matching TRBD1. This CDR3 comprises 15 residues. The junction had 2 bases not matched to a gene; V was cut back by 1 base and J by 0 bases. CDR3 region: CASSLDRGNQETQYF. The CDR3 DNA is TGTGCCAGCAGTTTAGACAGGGGAAACCAAGAGACCCAGTACTTC.

As to this clonotype: A read error may account for a junction end that differs from germline. V usage is TRBV9 and J usage is TRBJ2-3; 8 bases fit TRBD1. The CDR3 contains 14 residues. Germline CDR1 and CDR2: SGDLS and YYNGEE. The CDR3 spells CACSTGGVPDTQYF. CDR3 nucleotide sequence: TGTGCCTGCAGTACAGGGGGAGTTCCAGATACGCAGTATTTT.

The CDR3 loop reads CAAGRGLGANEQFF. In DNA form, the CDR3 reads TGTGCCGCAGGAAGGGGGTTGGGGGCCAATGAGCAGTTCTTC. This chain uses TRBV28 with TRBJ2-1; D perhaps matches TRBD1 (6 bases). Trimming shortened V by 11 bases and J by 6 bases, and 20 bases separated the two germline ends. Germline loops: CDR1 MDHEN, CDR2 SYDVKM. This CDR3 spans 14 amino acids.

The V and J genes are TRBV9 and TRBJ2-5; weak D call: TRBD2 (5 bases). V lost 7 bases, J lost 0 bases, and 7 bases lay in between. The CDR3 totals 12 residues. The V gene's germline CDR1 is SGDLS and CDR2 YYNGEE. In DNA, the CDR3 is TGTGCCAGCGGACTCAACCAAGAGACCCAGTACTTC. Translated, it gives CASGLNQETQYF.

The J gene is TRBJ2-5, the V gene TRBV7-8, with 9 positions matching TRBD2. The CDR3 has 15 amino acids. Per germline, CDR1 SGHVS and CDR2 FQNEAQ. Germline trimming cut 0 bases from V and 4 bases from J; bases unmatched to any gene: 3. The CDR3 loop is CASSLASGSVETQYF. Written as DNA, the CDR3 is TGTGCCAGCAGCTTAGCTAGCGGGAGTGTAGAGACCCAGTACTTC.

This chain connects TRBV15 to TRBJ2-4, with D unresolved. Trimming removed 1 base at V and 0 bases at J, with 4 bases between. CDR3 length: 14 residues. Germline CDR1 and CDR2: LNHNV and YYDKDF (reference sequence). The CDR3 coding sequence is TGTGCCACCAGCAGAGGACTAGCCAAAAACATTCAGTACTTC. Amino acid sequence: CATSRGLAKNIQYF.

The chain recombines TRBV29-1 with TRBJ2-7, with D possibly TRBD2 on 6 matching bases. Trimming left V 6 bases short and J 7 bases short, with 22 bases between. CDR1 and CDR2 (germline): SQVTM, ANQGSEA. The CDR3 has 14 amino acids. CDR3 region: CSVALYGTSREQYF. As DNA, the CDR3 is TGCAGCGTGGCCCTTTACGGGACTTCGCGGGAGCAGTACTTC.

The V and J genes are TRBV6-5 and TRBJ1-2, with D unclear. Trimming cost V 2 bases and J 0 bases, with 7 bases left between them. The CDR3 is made up of 14 amino acids. Germline V gives CDR1 MNHEY, CDR2 SVGAGI. CDR3 amino acids: CASSYGRTNYGYTF. Written as DNA, the CDR3 is TGTGCCAGCAGTTACGGACGTACTAACTATGGCTACACCTTC.

The chain joins TRBV14 to TRBJ2-1; TRBD2 is a possible D gene (5 bases). Germline-derived CDR1 and CDR2 are SGHDN and FVKESK. This CDR3 is built from 13 residues. Trimming shortened V by 7 bases and J by 7 bases, and 14 bases separated the two germline ends. CDR3 loop: CASNQQPGNEQFF. In DNA, the CDR3 is TGTGCCAGCAACCAGCAGCCGGGGAATGAGCAGTTCTTC.

V and J are TRBV5-4 and TRBJ2-3, with TRBD2 as a possible D gene (6 bases). CDR3 length equals 16 residues. Germline-derived CDR1 and CDR2 are SGHNT and YYREEE (reference sequence). Trimming shortened V by 0 bases and J by 6 bases, and 17 bases separated the two germline ends. The DNA for the CDR3 is TGTGCCAGCAGCTTGGCCTTAGGAGGGAGTCCCGATACGCAGTATTTT. Translation gives CASSLALGGSPDTQYF.

V is TRBV28 and J is TRBJ2-3; D gene unclear. The ends were cut back, 8 bases at V and 6 bases at J, with 9 bases in the middle. In germline, CDR1 is MDHEN, CDR2 SYDVKM. This CDR3 is built from 11 residues. CDR3 sequence: CASRISDTQYF. In nucleotides, the CDR3 is TGTGCCAGCCGGATTAGCGATACGCAGTATTTT.

The rearrangement uses TRBV14 and TRBJ2-1; the match to TRBD2 covers 7 bases. CDR1 is SGHDN and CDR2 is FVKESK in the germline V gene. The CDR3 sequence is 17 residues long. With V trimmed by 1 base and J by 6 bases, 12 bases remained unmatched. The CDR3 coding sequence is TGTGCCAGCAGCCAAGTAGGTATACTAGCGAGGACCAATGAGCAGTTCTTC. It codes for CASSQVGILARTNEQFF.

V gene TRBV29-1 combines with J gene TRBJ1-2; no definite D call. V was pared by 3 bases and J by 5 bases, with 10 bases between. This CDR3 is 12 amino acids long. Germline assignment: CDR1 SQVTM and CDR2 ANQGSEA. CDR3 nucleotide sequence: TGCAGCGTTGAGGAAGGGCGGTATGGCTACACCTTC. This translates into CSVEEGRYGYTF.

The chain couples TRBV3-1 to TRBJ1-4; D is undetermined. The CDR3 is 12 residues long. The germline gives CDR1 LGHDT, CDR2 YNNKEL (reference sequence). Trimming removed 7 bases from V and 8 bases from J, with 11 bases in between. The CDR3 DNA reads as TGTGCCAGCAATTCCGGTACCGAAAAACTGTTTTTT. It is translated as CASNSGTEKLFF. The variable domain in full, completed from reference TRBV3-1 and TRBJ1-4, reads DTAVSQTPKYLVTQMGNDKSIKCEQNLGHDTMYWYKQDSKKFLKIMFSYNNKELIINETVPNRFSPKSPDKAHLNLHINSLELGDSAVYFCASNSGTEKLFFGSGTQLSVL.

The rearrangement joins TRBV29-1 to TRBJ2-1; the match to TRBD2 covers 9 bases. The trim removed 7 bases at V and 9 bases at J, leaving 7 bases unmatched. CDR1 and CDR2 from the germline V gene are SQVTM and ANQGSEA. The CDR3 sequence is 12 residues long. Here the CDR3 DNA reads TGCAGCGCCCAGCGGGAGGTTGGTGAGCAGTTCTTC. The encoded protein is CSAQREVGEQFF.

V gene TRBV20-1 combines with J gene TRBJ2-5; D is tentatively TRBD1 or TRBD2 (5 bases each). V shed 0 bases and J shed 7 bases, with 15 bases lying between them. There are 14 residues in the CDR3. Germline V lookup: CDR1 DFQATT, CDR2 SNEGSKA (reference sequence). CDR3 DNA sequence: TGCAGTGCTAGAGAGGGACGGGCCCTGGGGACCCAGTACTTC. As protein: CSAREGRALGTQYF.

The rearrangement joins TRBV4-3 to TRBJ2-2; the match to TRBD2 covers 8 bases. This CDR3 has 16 amino acids. Germline lookup yields CDR1 LGHNA and CDR2 YSLEER. Trimming took 0 bases from V and 5 from J; bases not matched to a gene: 5. CDR3 in DNA: TGCGCCAGCAGCCAAGAAATTGGCGGGAGGACCGGGGAGCTGTTTTTT. Encoded protein: CASSQEIGGRTGELFF.

This clonotype was observed a few times. The chain links TRBV29-1 to TRBJ2-3, with D uncertain. The CDR3 length is 15 residues. Trimming removed 0 bases from V and 1 base from J, with 11 bases in between. Germline V gives CDR1 SQVTM, CDR2 ANQGSEA. In DNA form, the CDR3 reads TGCAGCGTTGAAGATCAACAAAGAGGCACAGATACGCAGTATTTT. Residues: CSVEDQQRGTDTQYF.

The rearrangement links TRBV20-1 to TRBJ2-7; 10 bases fit TRBD1. There are 14 residues in the CDR3. Germline CDR1 is DFQATT and CDR2 is SNEGSKA (reference sequence). V lost 5 bases, J lost 5 bases, and 9 bases stayed unmatched. In DNA form, the CDR3 reads TGCAGTGCTTTACCCGGGACAGGGGACCACGAGCAGTACTTC. Translation: CSALPGTGDHEQYF.

V is TRBV28 and J is TRBJ2-6; D unclear. The CDR3 length is 14 residues. Trimming stripped 5 bases from V and 8 bases from J, with 13 bases between. The germline V gene encodes CDR1 MDHEN and CDR2 SYDVKM. CDR3 DNA: TGTGCCAGCAGTCCCTCGGTTCCGCCCAACGTCCTGACTTTC. Amino acids: CASSPSVPPNVLTF. Variable domain in full (rest from reference TRBV28 and TRBJ2-6): DVKVTQSSRYLVKRTGEKVFLECVQDMDHENMFWYRQDPGLGLRLIYFSYDVKMKEKGDIPEGYSVSREKKERFSLILESASTNQTSMYLCASSPSVPPNVLTFGAGSRLTVL.

V and J are TRBV20-1 and TRBJ2-5; TRBD2 matches 11 bases. This CDR3 is 18 amino acids long. Germline-derived CDR1 and CDR2 are DFQATT and SNEGSKA (reference sequence). V lost 3 bases and J lost 4; bases outside the gene matches: 16. The CDR3 loop reads CSASTGLAEFFRGETQYF. CDR3 nucleotide sequence: TGCAGTGCTAGTACGGGACTAGCGGAATTTTTCCGGGGAGAGACCCAGTACTTC.

The chain is built from TRBV28 and TRBJ1-1; 8 bases map to TRBD1. CDR1 MDHEN and CDR2 SYDVKM come from the germline V gene. The junction had 9 bases not matched to a gene; V was cut back by 6 bases and J by 0 bases. The CDR3 extends over 16 amino acids. The CDR3 DNA follows: TGTGCCAGCAGCCGCGGACAGGGTATCCTGAACACTGAAGCTTTCTTT. Residues: CASSRGQGILNTEAFF.

This chain links TRBV29-1 with TRBJ2-1, with D unresolved. Germline CDR1 reads SQVTM; CDR2 reads ANQGSEA. V lost 2 bases and J 3 bases, leaving 11 bases between the germline ends. This CDR3 spans 14 amino acids. The CDR3 protein is CSVELRGIYNEQFF. The CDR3 bases are TGCAGCGTTGAATTGCGCGGCATCTACAATGAGCAGTTCTTC.

The genes are TRBV29-1 and TRBJ2-1, with 8 bases lining up with TRBD2. There are 13 residues in the CDR3. Trimming at V came to 1 base and at J to 7 bases, leaving 3 bases not matched to a gene. Germline V gene lookup returns CDR1 SQVTM and CDR2 ANQGSEA. Here the CDR3 DNA reads TGCAGCGTTGAAGCACCTAGCGGGAATGAGCAGTTCTTC. Its protein product is CSVEAPSGNEQFF.